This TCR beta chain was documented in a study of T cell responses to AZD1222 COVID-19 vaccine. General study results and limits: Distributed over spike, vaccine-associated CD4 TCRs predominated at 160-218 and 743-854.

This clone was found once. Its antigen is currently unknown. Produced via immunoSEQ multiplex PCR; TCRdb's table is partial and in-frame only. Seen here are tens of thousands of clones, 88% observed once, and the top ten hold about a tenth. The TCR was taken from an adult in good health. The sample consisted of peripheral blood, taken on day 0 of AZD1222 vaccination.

CDR3 DNA sequence: TGCAGTGCTAGTAGCGGGACAGGGAGTGGAAACACCATATATTTT. Amino acid sequence: CSASSGTGSGNTIYF. This chain joins TRBV20-1 and TRBJ1-3; 9 bases line up with TRBD1. Per the germline V gene, CDR1 is DFQATT and CDR2 is SNEGSKA (reference sequence). The CDR3 covers 15 residues. Unmatched junction bases numbered 6, after V lost 3 bases and J lost 3 bases.